The text below deals with one T cell receptor (beta chain). Its antigen is not known. The donors were in the approximately 120-subject validation cohort; that cohort was separate from the roughly 620-subject first cohort. The CDR3 consists of 17 residues. Deletions cut 4 bases from V and 0 bases from J, with 16 bases between. From germline, CDR1 is LGHNA and CDR2 YSLEER. This sample is drawn from a study of cytomegalovirus exposure and HLA in healthy donors. In the study overall: The approximately 710 first-cohort repertoires and the 130 or so validation repertoires shared the same platform, a later analysis reported. The study's findings and limits: It was 164 TCR beta chains that were listed as cytomegalovirus-associated. The majority of TCR sequences were rare, yet some public TCRs appeared in many donors.

Assay used: immunoSEQ multiplex PCR; TCRdb lists only in-frame clones, some missing. The sample has around 250,000 clones; 90% are singletons. The gene calls are TRBV4-3 and TRBJ2-1; TRBD1 or TRBD2 may be the D gene (7 bases each). The source of this sequence is a woman aged 30 to 39 in good health and CMV-seronegative. The sequencing sample was made of PBMCs. CDR3: CASSLMSGDSSYNEQFF. The DNA of the CDR3 is TGCGCCAGCAGCCTTATGAGCGGGGACAGCTCCTACAATGAGCAGTTCTTC.